One and the same sample provided the 23 T cell receptor beta chains below, sequenced in a study of CD8 T cells in Susac syndrome. Reverse transcription of 0.5 to 1 ug RNA was carried out with random hexamers. TCRdb ran MiXCR on the immunoSEQ multiplex PCR reads and lists one entry per CDR3 protein. The sample shows about 400,000 distinct CDR3 sequences, approximately 85% of them seen only once. Input material: CD8+ T cells from PBMCs. Source of these receptors: a human donor with multiple sclerosis.

The V gene is TRBV28, the J gene TRBJ1-5; D is possibly TRBD1 (5 bases). This CDR3 has 15 amino acids. In germline, CDR1 is MDHEN, CDR2 SYDVKM. Trimming pared 5 bases from V and 3 bases from J, leaving 14 bases between. CDR3 sequence reads: CASSRRQFPNQPQHF. The CDR3 DNA reads as TGTGCCAGCAGTCGCCGACAGTTTCCCAATCAGCCCCAGCATTTT.

The V and J genes are TRBV30 and TRBJ2-1; 8 nucleotides align to TRBD2. J gave up 6 bases and V 4 bases, and 5 bases lay outside the gene matches. CDR3 length: 13 residues. Per the germline V gene, CDR1 is GTSNPN and CDR2 is SVGIG (reference sequence). CDR3 nucleotide sequence: TGTGCCTGGACCGGGGGGGTAGGCAATGAGCAGTTCTTC. Its protein product is CAWTGGVGNEQFF. Combining the CDR3 with reference TRBV30 and TRBJ2-1 gives the whole variable domain SQTIHQWPATLVQPVGSPLSLECTVEGTSNPNLYWYRQAAGRGLQLLFYSVGIGQISSEVPQNLSASRPQDRQFILSSKKLLLSDSGFYLCAWTGGVGNEQFFGPGTRLTVL.

This clonotype has only a few counts. The gene calls are TRBV7-9 and TRBJ2-7; D gene uncertain. V was clipped by 5 bases and J by 3 bases, with 11 bases between them. The CDR3 has 13 amino acids. Germline values: CDR1 SEHNR, CDR2 FQNEAQ (reference sequence). The CDR3 bases are TGTGCCAGCAGCCCTCGACATCTCTACGAGCAGTACTTC. It codes for CASSPRHLYEQYF.

The chain recombines TRBV30 with TRBJ1-1; D is unclear. The CDR3 consists of 10 residues. Germline V gene lookup returns CDR1 GTSNPN and CDR2 SVGIG (reference sequence). V was clipped by 3 bases and J by 3 bases, with 2 bases between them. The chain's CDR3 is CAWRDTEAFF. CDR3 coding DNA: TGTGCCTGGAGGGACACTGAAGCTTTCTTT.

The chain uses TRBV6-1 and TRBJ2-7; the match to TRBD2 covers 9 bases. Germline V gene sequence: CDR1 MNHNS, CDR2 SASEGT. Germline trimming cut 2 bases from V and 5 bases from J; bases unmatched to any gene: 7. This CDR3 region has 15 residues. CDR3: CASSERGLALDEQYF. In nucleotides, the CDR3 is TGTGCCAGCAGTGAACGTGGACTAGCGTTGGACGAGCAGTACTTC.

The V call is TRBV12-3 or TRBV12-4, the J call TRBJ2-7; 8 positions agree with TRBD2. The junction had 10 bases not matched to a gene; V was cut back by 4 bases and J by 2 bases. This CDR3 is built from 16 residues. Here the CDR3 reads CASSSPSSGAPYEQYF. CDR3 coding DNA: TGTGCCAGCAGTTCACCGAGTAGCGGGGCCCCCTACGAGCAGTACTTC.

CDR3 in amino acids: CSVQGGFYEQYF. CDR3 nucleotide sequence: TGCAGCGTTCAGGGGGGATTCTACGAGCAGTACTTC. The V gene is TRBV29-1, the J gene TRBJ2-7, with a weak D call TRBD1 (7 bases). In germline, CDR1 is SQVTM, CDR2 ANQGSEA. Between the trimmed V and J ends, which lost 5 bases and 3 bases, there was a span of 11 bases. The CDR3 runs to 12 residues.

V is TRBV12-3 or TRBV12-4 and J is TRBJ2-1; TRBD2 aligns across 10 bases. This CDR3 has 16 residues. Germline trimming cut 6 bases from V and 3 bases from J; bases unmatched to any gene: 8. CDR3 region: CASRATGTSVYNEQFF. The CDR3 coding sequence is TGTGCCAGCAGAGCGACCGGGACTAGCGTCTACAATGAGCAGTTCTTC.

The genes are TRBV27 and TRBJ2-7; the D gene is possibly TRBD2 (5 bases). The CDR3 covers 13 residues. V lost 3 bases, J lost 2 bases, and 8 bases lay in between. In germline, CDR1 is MNHEY, CDR2 SMNVEV (reference sequence). This CDR3 is CASSFGLTYEQYF. CDR3 nucleotide sequence: TGTGCCAGCAGTTTCGGACTGACCTACGAGCAGTACTTC.

The chain employs TRBV28 and TRBJ2-5, with 11 bases lining up with TRBD2. Germline-derived CDR1 and CDR2 are MDHEN and SYDVKM. This CDR3 is built from 14 residues. Unmatched junction bases numbered 7, after V lost 8 bases and J lost 5 bases. CDR3 protein: CASGLAGGRETQYF. The CDR3 coding sequence is TGTGCCAGCGGCCTAGCGGGAGGCCGGGAGACCCAGTACTTC. Full variable domain (rest looked up from reference TRBV28 and TRBJ2-5): DVKVTQSSRYLVKRTGEKVFLECVQDMDHENMFWYRQDPGLGLRLIYFSYDVKMKEKGDIPEGYSVSREKKERFSLILESASTNQTSMYLCASGLAGGRETQYFGPGTRLLVL.

V gene TRBV12-3 or TRBV12-4 combines with J gene TRBJ2-5; 8 nucleotides match TRBD1. The length of the CDR3 is 15 residues. V lost 5 bases and J lost 2; bases outside the gene matches: 7. The CDR3 coding sequence is TGTGCCAGCAGTCGGACAGGGTGGGATCAAGAGACCCAGTACTTC. This codes for CASSRTGWDQETQYF.

The chain employs TRBV2 and TRBJ2-1; D possibly corresponds to TRBD2 (5 bases). The CDR3 is made up of 12 amino acids. Germline loops: CDR1 SNHLY, CDR2 FYNNEI. V was pared by 6 bases and J by 6 bases, with 9 bases between. DNA for the CDR3: TGTGCCAGCAGGTTAGCGTTCAATGAGCAGTTCTTC. Its translation is CASRLAFNEQFF. Filled out from reference TRBV2 and TRBJ2-1, the complete variable domain reads EPEVTQTPSHQVTQMGQEVILRCVPISNHLYFYWYRQILGQKVEFLVSFYNNEISEKSEIFDDQFSVERPDGSNFTLKIRSTKLEDSAMYFCASRLAFNEQFFGPGTRLTVL.

This chain connects TRBV3-1 to TRBJ2-1, with TRBD2 identical over 9 bases. CDR3 length: 16 amino acids. Unmatched junction bases numbered 13, after V lost 5 bases and J lost 8 bases. Looked up from germline, CDR1 is LGHDT and CDR2 is YNNKEL (reference sequence). CDR3 coding DNA: TGTGCCAGCAGCGGGGTTTTTAGCGGGAGTAGCGATGAGCAGTTCTTC. It specifies CASSGVFSGSSDEQFF.

There are a few counts of this clonotype. The chain has TRBV5-1 and TRBJ2-7, with D unclear. V shed 2 bases and J shed 4 bases, with 16 bases lying between them. CDR3 length: 15 amino acids. CDR1 SGHRS and CDR2 YFSETQ come from the germline V gene. CDR3 amino acids: CASSLRPGRIYEQYF. The CDR3 DNA follows: TGCGCCAGCAGCTTACGGCCCGGTCGGATTTACGAGCAGTACTTC.

The rearrangement links TRBV30 to TRBJ1-2; TRBD1 matches at 9 bases. The CDR3 extends over 17 amino acids. Germline loops: CDR1 GTSNPN, CDR2 SVGIG (reference sequence). The trim removed 1 base at V and 4 bases at J, leaving 13 bases unmatched. CDR3 in amino acids: CAWSGDREHPEGYGYTF. Here the CDR3 DNA reads TGTGCCTGGAGTGGGGACAGGGAACACCCAGAGGGCTATGGCTACACCTTC.

The chain carries TRBV19 and TRBJ1-1; the D gene is possibly TRBD1 (6 bases). Germline CDR1 and CDR2: LNHDA and SQIVND (reference sequence). Trimming cost V 4 bases and J 4 bases, with 13 bases left between them. There are 14 residues in the CDR3. The CDR3 bases are TGTGCCAGTAGTAGGACTACAGGGTTCACTGAAGCTTTCTTT. Amino acids: CASSRTTGFTEAFF.

This clonotype was detected a few times. This chain uses TRBV6-5 with TRBJ2-1, with 7 bases lining up with TRBD2. With 2 bases clipped from V and 8 bases from J, the junction kept 3 bases outside the gene matches. Germline V gene sequence: CDR1 MNHEY, CDR2 SVGAGI. This CDR3 is built from 13 residues. This CDR3 is CASSYPAGDEQFF. CDR3 DNA: TGTGCCAGCAGTTACCCGGCGGGGGATGAGCAGTTCTTC.

The J gene is TRBJ1-5, the V gene TRBV5-1, with 9 positions matching TRBD1. V lost 3 bases, J lost 6 bases, and 7 bases stayed unmatched. The CDR3 covers 15 residues. The germline gives CDR1 SGHRS, CDR2 YFSETQ. The CDR3 is CASSSGTGSGQPQHF. The CDR3 DNA is TGCGCCAGCAGCTCCGGGACAGGGTCGGGTCAGCCCCAGCATTTT.

The rearrangement uses TRBV11-3 and TRBJ1-1; D is ambiguous. CDR1 SGHNT and CDR2 YENEEA come from the germline V gene. The V end was cut by 2 bases, the J end by 1 base, with 5 bases between. CDR3 length: 13 amino acids. The CDR3 sequence is CASSLNQNTEAFF. For the CDR3, the DNA is TGTGCCAGCAGCTTAAATCAGAACACTGAAGCTTTCTTT. Together with reference TRBV11-3 and TRBJ1-1, the CDR3 gives the full variable domain: EAGVVQSPRYKIIEKKQPVAFWCNPISGHNTLYWYLQNLGQGPELLIRYENEEAVDDSQLPKDRFSAERLKGVDSTLKIQPAELGDSAVYLCASSLNQNTEAFFGQGTRLTVV.

CDR3 loop: CASRPGDGSYEQYF. DNA for the CDR3: TGTGCCAGTAGGCCTGGGGACGGTTCCTACGAGCAGTACTTC. The chain joins TRBV19 to TRBJ2-7; either TRBD1 or TRBD2 may fit D (5 bases each). This CDR3 has 14 amino acids. The V and J ends lost 6 bases and 1 base respectively, with 13 bases between them. The germline gives CDR1 LNHDA, CDR2 SQIVND (reference sequence).

The V and J genes are TRBV30 and TRBJ2-5; 7 nucleotides agree with TRBD1. In germline, CDR1 is GTSNPN, CDR2 SVGIG (reference sequence). The CDR3 spans 15 residues. After removal of 1 base from V and 7 bases from J, the junction contained 12 bases not matched to a gene. The CDR3 reads CAWSELTGDQATQYF. Written as DNA, the CDR3 is TGTGCCTGGAGTGAGCTAACAGGGGACCAGGCGACCCAGTACTTC.

The chain uses TRBV7-9 and TRBJ2-2; D possibly uses TRBD1 or TRBD2 (7 bases each). Germline loops: CDR1 SEHNR, CDR2 FQNEAQ (reference sequence). Trimming removed 2 bases from V and 1 base from J, with 11 bases in between. The CDR3 runs 16 residues. The DNA for the CDR3 is TGTGCCAGCAGCTTACCAGGGGGGGAGAACACCGGGGAGCTGTTTTTT. This translates into CASSLPGGENTGELFF.

This chain uses TRBV27 with TRBJ2-3; no clear D. V lost 7 bases to trimming and J lost 1 base, with 12 bases between them. The CDR3 consists of 14 residues. CDR1 is MNHEY, CDR2 SMNVEV, per germline (reference sequence). The CDR3 region has the DNA TGTGCCAGCACCAAGGAGCTGGGCACAGATACGCAGTATTTT. This sequence encodes CASTKELGTDTQYF.